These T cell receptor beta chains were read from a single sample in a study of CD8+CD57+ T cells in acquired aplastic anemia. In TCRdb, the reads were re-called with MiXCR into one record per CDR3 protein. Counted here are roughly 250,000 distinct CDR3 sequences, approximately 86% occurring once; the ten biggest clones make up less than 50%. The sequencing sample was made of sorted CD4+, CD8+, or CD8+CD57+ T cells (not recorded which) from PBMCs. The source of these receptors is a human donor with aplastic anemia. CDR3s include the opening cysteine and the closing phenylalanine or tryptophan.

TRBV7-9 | CASSATADYGYTFTF
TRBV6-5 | CASSYSSNGGYEQYF
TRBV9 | CATDGYYGYTF
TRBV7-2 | CASSVVGGADEGLFF
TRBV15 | CATSYVQGNYTQYF
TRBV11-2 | CASSSPPQETQYF
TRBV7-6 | CASSLAGGTERLRVLTF
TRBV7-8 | CASSLAGTADTHF
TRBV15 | CATSRSPRDEQFF
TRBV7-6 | CASSRGGTTYEQYLHF
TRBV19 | CATYRQDYGYTF
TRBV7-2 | CASSAPPWRGHQNF
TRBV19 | CASGGGGANTEAFF
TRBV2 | CASGDGGRDTQYTEAFF